These T cell receptor beta chains were read from a single sample in a study of early T cells in non-severe SARS-CoV-2 infection. MiXCR was run by TCRdb on the 5' RACE reads, yielding one entry per CDR3 protein. The table lists approximately 58,000 distinct CDR3 sequences, 9.5% to 15% of them singletons. The sequencing used whole blood, collected at baseline. These receptor sequences come from an adult who was a healthcare worker with PCR-confirmed SARS-CoV-2 infection or an uninfected control (not recorded which). The conserved cysteine and the conserved F or W are not part of the CDR3 here. D genes are given only for firm matches. Clone size, where shown, is once, few, many, or a class for clones that have expanded.

J: TRBJ2-1; length: 13; size: NA; V: TRBV7-2; D: NA; CDR3: ASSPSVRANNEQF
J: TRBJ2-7; length: 12; size: NA; V: TRBV11-3; D: NA; CDR3: ASSLIGQPGEQY
J: TRBJ2-2; length: 12; size: few; V: TRBV9; D: NA; CDR3: ASSVDRDTGELF
J: TRBJ1-1; length: 12; size: many; V: TRBV12-3/TRBV12-4; D: TRBD1; CDR3: ASSPQGMNTEAF
J: TRBJ1-5; length: 11; size: NA; V: TRBV7-2; D: TRBD1; CDR3: ASSLGQGEPQH
J: TRBJ1-1; length: 13; size: NA; V: TRBV7-8; D: NA; CDR3: ASSLERQTNTEAF
J: TRBJ2-7; length: 15; size: many; V: TRBV3-1; D: TRBD2; CDR3: ASSQDMDSGASYEQY
J: TRBJ1-1; length: 12; size: few; V: TRBV18; D: TRBD1; CDR3: ASSPQGGDTEAF
J: TRBJ1-6; length: 10; size: few; V: TRBV7-2; D: NA; CDR3: ASSFPNSPLH
J: TRBJ2-3; length: 10; size: NA; V: TRBV6-1; D: NA; CDR3: ASSPQSDTQY
J: TRBJ1-1; length: 15; size: few; V: TRBV28; D: NA; CDR3: ASRPTGNPIMNTEAF
J: TRBJ2-7; length: 11; size: NA; V: TRBV28; D: NA; CDR3: ASSLPGNDEQY
J: TRBJ2-3; length: 13; size: many; V: TRBV6-2/TRBV6-3; D: TRBD2; CDR3: ASSYGVAGTDTQY
J: TRBJ1-2; length: 14; size: few; V: TRBV18; D: TRBD1; CDR3: ASSPPRGPGGYGYT
J: TRBJ1-3; length: 11; size: NA; V: TRBV28; D: NA; CDR3: ASSPFSGNTIY
J: TRBJ2-5; length: 11; size: few; V: TRBV12-3/TRBV12-4; D: TRBD2; CDR3: ASSLEGGETQY
J: TRBJ2-3; length: 13; size: few; V: TRBV11-2; D: NA; CDR3: ASSLEGLYTDTQY
J: TRBJ2-3; length: 13; size: medium-sized; V: TRBV7-6; D: NA; CDR3: ASSYEALSTDTQY
J: TRBJ1-5; length: 12; size: NA; V: TRBV12-3/TRBV12-4; D: TRBD1; CDR3: ASSLQGANQPQH
J: TRBJ2-7; length: 10; size: NA; V: TRBV6-5; D: NA; CDR3: ASSSLAYEQY
J: TRBJ2-1; length: 13; size: many; V: TRBV4-1; D: NA; CDR3: ASSQGSNSYNEQF
J: TRBJ2-5; length: 14; size: once; V: TRBV7-8; D: TRBD2; CDR3: ASSLGLIAGGETQY